Described below is a single T cell receptor beta chain sequence and its context. This clone's antigen is unknown. Germline is not matched at one junction end, which may reflect a read error. This record comes from a study of cytomegalovirus exposure and HLA in healthy donors (dated by TCRdb to about 2017). Regarding the complete study: In an earlier analysis of under 750 of the donors, about 270 Gb of sequence data and 117 million unique TCR beta sequences from about 180 million T cells were reported. An early release that covered around 590 HLA-typed donors contained around 330 gigabases of sequencing data and tens of millions of unique TCR sequences. The genetic ancestry cluster associated with self-reported Caucasian donors included over 80% of the 300 to 400 genotyped donors. The study was designed to test whether signatures of past pathogen exposure could be identified by cataloging public T cell receptors. The T cell repertoires of about 700 subjects were profiled by immunosequencing and related to cytomegalovirus serostatus. In addition to the first cohort of 666 subjects, a separate validation cohort of 120 different subjects was used. High-throughput TCR immunosequencing, statistical association of individual TCRs with disease status, and machine learning were combined to predict cytomegalovirus infection status. A later analysis re-analyzed previously published TCR beta repertoires from 660 or so donors and added high-resolution HLA genotyping to study TCR occurrence patterns. The later analysis used no new phenotypic data to find candidate immune exposures, relying instead on TCR beta sequences and their occurrence across donors. In an earlier analysis of 500 to 650 of the donors, high-throughput TCR beta sequencing was used to judge whether each TCR beta V gene segment behaved as functional or pseudogenic. Donor age, sex, ethnicity and CMV serostatus were collected together with the repertoire data. A later genetic analysis took genome-wide SNP genotypes for about three fifths of the roughly 700 donors and used that subset as a discovery cohort. All discovery cohort repertoires had been generated using a single sequencing platform. HLA typing covered class I and class II loci at four-digit resolution. The number of donors typed differed by locus, with roughly 620-640 for A, B, C, DRB1 and DQB1, roughly 520 for DQA1, 600 to 610 for DPA1, and 472 for DPB1. A handful of DR-DQ haplotypes were handled as single units for association and clustering because linkage in the cohort was strong. Among roughly 400 genotyped donors of the cohort, an average of roughly 240,000 unique TCR beta nucleotide sequences were sequenced per donor, 15% to 20% of them non-productive.

From cysteine to phenylalanine, the CDR3 is 15 amino acids long. The entry retains the CDR3 DNA only, 45 bases that are in frame from base 1. The germline V gene gives CDR1 as MGHRA and CDR2 as YSYEKL. The cohort consisted of approximately 670 healthy bone marrow donors. At the time of sampling, every cohort member was nominally healthy, though immune exposures that went unrecorded were likely present. The donor tested CMV seronegative and was one of the 352 seronegative cohort members. Each donor provided a peripheral blood sample, and peripheral blood mononuclear cells were used for TCR beta sequencing. The Qiagen DNeasy Blood Extraction Kit was used to extract genomic DNA from the blood cell samples. Study-level results and caveats: In the study, around 150 TCR beta chains were listed as associated with cytomegalovirus. Correlated functional status among segregating V segments might reflect linkage disequilibrium, but an unknown experimental factor could not be ruled out. Because counts were too low, roughly 18 rarely observed V segments, including chromosome 9 orphons, were left out of the earlier analysis of a few hundred of the donors. Most CMV-associated TCR beta chains appeared to be HLA-restricted in a later analysis, and the HLA associations seemed to be driven largely by CMV exposure. In a later genetic analysis, fewer N-insertions in productive TCRs were reported among donors in an Asian-associated ancestry cluster than the approximately 670-donor mean. Because the 87-base-pair reads could not distinguish some IMGT-functional V segments, including TRBV6-2 and TRBV6-3, those segments were excluded. In a later analysis, HLA-associated TCR beta chains were found to be more clonally expanded and to have lower generation probabilities than equally common non-associated chains. In this cohort, only TCR beta chains were sequenced, and detectable features were limited by the absence of alpha or paired-chain data. Sequencing depth was assumed to be roughly uniform across donors in the presence/absence analyses, though that assumption may not hold. In vitro tests confirmed that a few of the cytomegalovirus-associated TCR beta chains recognize cytomegalovirus antigens. Because HLA typing was missing for some donors at each locus, association tests included only the typed subset. A cluster of highly shared sequence variants was judged likely to be a technical artifact of the sequencing pipeline. According to a later analysis, TCR association rates differed among HLA loci, with DRB1 alleles showing the most associated TCRs and HLA-C alleles showing the fewest. CMV serostatus was the only immune exposure information available for the cohort. It was suggested by the authors that the approach could potentially be generalized to other disease states and immunological phenotypes. Several of the top co-occurrence clusters appeared to be linked to parvovirus B19, influenza, CMV and Epstein-Barr virus, according to a later analysis. In a later analysis, 15,000 to 20,000 TCR beta sequences were associated with specific HLA alleles at a false discovery rate of 0.05. A further reported finding was that TCR beta sequences accurately predicted the HLA-A and HLA-B alleles for most subjects in the first cohort. An earlier analysis of 587 of the donors showed that most TCR beta V segments appeared in productive rearrangements either about 87% or about 30% of the time, which broadly matched IMGT annotations. The classifier was reported to diagnose cytomegalovirus status with high specificity and sensitivity in both the original and validation cohorts. When HLA alleles, especially DR and DQ, strongly co-occurred, attributing TCR associations to individual alleles was difficult. While some public TCRs were present in many individuals, most TCR sequences turned up only very rarely across donors. V-gene and J-gene trimming of TCR beta chains was associated with a missense DCLRE1C variant in a later genetic analysis, and the association was replicated in an independent cohort.

To prepare the library, the immunoSEQ multiplex PCR assay was applied. The multiplex PCR relied on a mix of 60 forward primers for TCR Vbeta segments and 13 reverse primers for TCR Jbeta segments. The CDR3 region of rearranged TCR beta genes was amplified from genomic DNA with a multiplex PCR assay. On the Illumina HiSeq System, the amplified TCR beta libraries were sequenced as 87-base-pair reads. Per the source publication's procedure: In a later analysis, tens of millions of unique TCR beta chains were counted across the roughly 610 repertoires, and roughly 11 million of these chains were shared by at least two donors. To remove PCR and sequencing errors, raw reads were error-corrected and collapsed into unique sequences using a nearest-neighbor algorithm that merged closely related sequences. V, D and J gene segments were assigned by aligning CDR3 sequences to IMGT reference sequences. For a sequence to be retained, a match of at least six nucleotides to both a V gene segment and a J gene segment was required. A rearrangement counted as productive if the CDR3 had no stop codons and remained in frame with V and J, and every other rearrangement counted as non-productive. CDR3 was defined by IMGT convention, running from the second conserved V-encoded cysteine to the conserved J-encoded phenylalanine. In an earlier analysis of around 640 of the donors, sequences lacking an unambiguous match to a single V gene segment were excluded. In an earlier analysis of approximately 500 of the donors, a V segment was called functional when productive rearrangements were above 56.7%, and segregating when the standard deviation between donors exceeded 5%. A statistical classification framework was built to diagnose cytomegalovirus status from the catalog of TCR beta chain sequences. In a later analysis, V and J genes were assigned by comparing TCR nucleotide sequences against IMGT/GENE-DB human TR gene sequences. A later analysis assigned CDR3 sequences and most-parsimonious VDJ recombination scenarios with the TCRdist pipeline. In a later analysis, each TCR beta chain was defined by its CDR3 amino acid sequence together with its V-gene family, and reads lacking a unique V-gene family were excluded. In a later analysis, approximately 640 highly shared, low-generation-probability nucleotide sequences were removed to address suspected cross-contamination and a sequencing artifact. A later analysis calculated a clonal expansion index for each public chain from normalized within-repertoire ranks of inferred template counts. In a later analysis, generation probabilities were computed using a VDJ recombination model fitted to out-of-frame rearrangements, and the results were checked against IGoR. A later analysis scored TCR-TCR, TCR-HLA and TCR-CMV co-occurrence with hypergeometric tests, applying a repertoire-size bias correction to TCR pairs. False discovery rates were estimated in a later analysis by permuting HLA or CMV assignments 20 times. A later analysis grouped co-occurring TCRs with DBSCAN, adding TCRdist sequence similarity when clustering within HLA-allele-positive subsets. Repertoires with fewer than 30,000 or more than 120,000 public chains, plus five repertoires with anomalous nucleotide sharing, were excluded from co-occurrence clustering. This immuneACCESS table, as held by TCRdb, lists in-frame sequences with V and J called but not all clones. Of the missing ones, under half trace to an unresolved V gene in checked studies; the others have no known cause. That table supplies the V and J calls and clone size; D and trimming were determined from the DNA. The sample profile shows roughly 200,000 clones; around 79% of them were found once. Jointly, the top ten make up roughly 0.76% of the sample.

Here the chain combines TRBV4-1 and TRBJ1-3, and possibly TRBD1, on 5 matching bases. The specimen was PBMCs. This receptor was obtained from a middle-aged woman in good health and CMV-seronegative. CDR3 protein: CASSQAGGKGNTIYF. The DNA reads TGTGCCAGCAGCCAAGCGGGGGGAAAAGGAAACACCATATATTTT.